This T cell receptor beta chain was identified in a study of shared clonotypes between healthy human individuals. Study overall: Plates per donor: three CD4 naive, three CD4 memory, two CD8 naive, one CD8 memory. Overall study findings and caveats: Sequencing depth was expected to influence donor clonotype sharing. The four-donor shared clonotypes exceeded non-shared clonotypes in generation probability, with non-shared ones scoring lower. On the whole, naive subsets had larger estimated richness than memory subsets had.

Regarding this clone: Its antigen is not identified. The same CDR3 can be traced to other DNA sequences in this sample.

CDR1 and CDR2 (germline): SGHRS, YFSETQ. This CDR3 comprises 15 residues. With V trimmed by 2 bases and J by 3 bases, 1 base remained unmatched. Produced via immunoSEQ multiplex PCR; TCRdb's table is partial and in-frame only. The table shows around 2,000,000 clones, with roughly 96% occurring only once. This chain connects TRBV5-1 to TRBJ2-2, with 10 bases that match TRBD2. The TCR sequence derives from a man younger than 35 in good health. The material sequenced was naive CD4+ T cells sorted from blood. Described subset: CD45RA+ positively selected. The CDR3 is CASSFSGRDTGELFF. The CDR3 nucleotides are TGCGCCAGCAGCTTCAGCGGGAGGGACACCGGGGAGCTGTTTTTT.